This T cell receptor beta chain was retrieved from a study of T cell responses to AZD1222 COVID-19 vaccine. The CDR3 is 11 residues long. Germline CDR1 is MRHNA and CDR2 is SNTAGT. V lost 6 bases, J lost 11 bases, and 8 bases lay in between. Details on this clone: No antigen is known for it.

The protocol was immunoSEQ multiplex PCR, while the TCRdb copy is restricted to in-frame clones and leaves out a portion. The data contain roughly 120,000 clones, more than 70% of them singletons. Study observations and caveats: Donors in the cohort were predominantly white British and more often female, and clonal diversity was possibly underestimated. The span of vaccine-associated CD4 TCRs extended across spike, with dominance at 160-218 and 743-854. Samples come after the peak T cell response, not at day 14. AZD1222 recipients seropositive at baseline numbered only 6 or 7.

The sequences come from peripheral blood, collected on day 0 of AZD1222 vaccination. The sequence was obtained from an adult in good health. The chain combines TRBV6-4 with TRBJ1-6; D gene unclear. DNA of the CDR3: TGTGCCAGCAGCGGGTGTACACCCCTCCACTTT. It is translated as CASSGCTPLHF.